This T cell receptor (beta chain) was sequenced during a study of blood T cell repertoires in COVID-19. Study-level background: Both acute and convalescent COVID-19 samples were obtained from the United States, Italy and Spain. Nucleic acid was either cDNA or gDNA, and it came from T cells, B-cell-depleted T cells, or PBMCs.

Per the authors' pipeline: Estimation of nucleated cell counts relied on the amplification of reference gene primers. Sequencing used immunoSEQ multiplex PCR; TCRdb keeps in-frame clones, though not all of them. D and trimming come from the DNA, and the V and J calls and clone size come from that table. The data show some 34,000 clones, about 85% seen once. This CDR3 contains 12 residues. Germline V gives CDR1 MDHEN, CDR2 SYDVKM. The V and J ends lost 7 bases and 2 bases respectively, with 8 bases between them. The TCR comes from a human donor in a cohort sampled during active COVID-19. Sequenced sample: peripheral blood. The chain combines TRBV28 with TRBJ1-2; D unresolved. The CDR3 loop is CASNEKNYGYTF. For the CDR3, the DNA is TGTGCCAGCAATGAGAAGAACTATGGCTACACCTTC.